The TCR beta chain described here comes from a study of regulatory T cells in long-lasting Graves disease. The sample's time point: newly diagnosed GD, antithyroid drugs for less than 3 months. The TCR library was made from RNA that had been extracted from PBMCs in TRIzol. For TCR beta, libraries came from iRepertoire HTBI primers and Arm-PCR of CDR3 regions. TCRdb reanalysed the multiplex PCR reads using MiXCR and keeps one entry per CDR3 protein. The data contain approximately 250,000 distinct CDR3 sequences, around 18% of them seen just once; the ten biggest clones take up approximately 24%. This TCR derives from a female donor with Graves disease. This specimen consisted of peripheral blood mononuclear cells (PBMCs), obtained at new diagnosis, from a patient treated with antithyroid drugs.

CDR3 coding DNA: TGTGCCATCAGCGGGGGACAGGGAAACCCTGGGGCCAACGTCCTGACTTTC. Its translation is CAISGGQGNPGANVLTF. The rearrangement joins TRBV10-3 to TRBJ2-6; 9 nucleotides match TRBD1. CDR1 and CDR2 from the germline V gene are ENHRY and SYGVKD. The CDR3 totals 17 residues. V dropped 6 bases and J dropped 2; count of bases not matched to a gene: 8.